One and the same sample provided the 12 T cell receptor beta chains below, sequenced in a study of T cell responses to AZD1222 COVID-19 vaccine. TCRdb keeps only in-frame clones here, not all; method: immunoSEQ multiplex PCR. The sample has over 200,000 clones, 90% to 95% seen once; the top ten hold over 1.5%. Specimen: peripheral blood, collected 28 days after the second dose of the MenACWY control vaccine. Every receptor here comes from an adult who received the MenACWY meningococcal vaccine as a control.

This clone occurred once. This chain uses TRBV5-5 with TRBJ2-1, with TRBD1 matching over 9 bases. The length of the CDR3 is 16 residues. In germline, CDR1 is SGHKS, CDR2 YYEKEE (reference sequence). The V segment lost 2 bases and the J segment 7 bases; nucleotides outside the gene matches: 10. CDR3 coding DNA: TGTGCCAGCAGCTTTACACCGGGACAGGGTGGTAATGAGCAGTTCTTC. The encoded protein is CASSFTPGQGGNEQFF.

The genes are TRBV2 and TRBJ1-5; D is uncertain. V was cut by 7 bases and J by 4 bases, with 11 bases left in between. The CDR3 totals 13 residues. CDR1 and CDR2 from the germline V gene are SNHLY and FYNNEI. CDR3 sequence (DNA): TGTGCCAGCATTTTGTCTCAAAATCAGCCCCAGCATTTT. As protein: CASILSQNQPQHF.

The chain joins TRBV7-9 to TRBJ2-6; D uncertain. V lost 5 bases, J lost 4 bases, and 18 bases lay in between. Germline V gene sequence: CDR1 SEHNR, CDR2 FQNEAQ (reference sequence). The CDR3 is 17 amino acids. The CDR3 nucleotides are TGTGCCAGCAGCCCGACCATGCCCCTCATGGGGGCCAACGTCCTGACTTTC. The encoded protein is CASSPTMPLMGANVLTF.

The rearrangement uses TRBV7-3 and TRBJ2-2, with D perhaps TRBD1 (7 bases). CDR1 is SGHTA, CDR2 FQGTGA, per germline. The CDR3 spans 17 residues. Deletions cut 0 bases from V and 4 bases from J, with 15 bases between. CDR3 in amino acids: CASSLTSMQGGTGELFF. The CDR3 DNA follows: TGTGCCAGCAGCTTAACGTCTATGCAGGGGGGCACCGGGGAGCTGTTTTTT.

The chain joins TRBV27 to TRBJ2-7, with 13 bases that match TRBD2. Germline loops: CDR1 MNHEY, CDR2 SMNVEV (reference sequence). The CDR3 extends over 18 amino acids. J was trimmed by 4 bases and V by 4 bases; bases with no gene match: 13. This CDR3 reads CASSSAERGTSGIYEQYF. CDR3 DNA sequence: TGTGCCAGCAGTTCCGCGGAGCGTGGGACTAGCGGGATTTACGAGCAGTACTTC.

The J gene is TRBJ2-7, the V gene TRBV3-1 (or the pseudogene TRBV3-2); D remains unclear. Trimming took 11 bases from V and 2 from J, leaving 16 bases between them. From germline, CDR1 is LGHDT and CDR2 YNNKEL (reference sequence). There are 13 residues in the CDR3. The CDR3: CADLALGTYEQYF. CDR3 in DNA: TGTGCCGACCTGGCCTTAGGGACCTACGAGCAGTACTTC.

The chain joins TRBV28 to TRBJ1-3, with D perhaps matching TRBD1 (5 bases). This CDR3 has 15 residues. Per germline, CDR1 MDHEN and CDR2 SYDVKM. V lost 6 bases to trimming and J lost 0 bases, with 12 bases between them. DNA for the CDR3: TGTGCCAGCAGCGACAGCGATTACTCTGGAAACACCATATATTTT. Its protein is CASSDSDYSGNTIYF.

The chain couples TRBV7-2 to TRBJ2-2; D is possibly TRBD1 (5 bases). The ends were cut back, 11 bases at V and 0 bases at J, with 13 bases in the middle. Germline lookup yields CDR1 SGHTA and CDR2 FQGNSA. The CDR3 has 14 amino acids. DNA for the CDR3: TGTGCCGCAAGGGGTACCACGAACACCGGGGAGCTGTTTTTT. It is translated as CAARGTTNTGELFF.

J is TRBJ1-1 and V is TRBV5-1; D unclear. Between the trimmed V and J ends, which lost 0 bases and 0 bases, there was a span of 15 bases. Germline loops: CDR1 SGHRS, CDR2 YFSETQ. This CDR3 comprises 17 residues. CDR3 nucleotides: TGCGCCAGCAGCTTGGGGGGTACAGTCACCCTGAACACTGAAGCTTTCTTT. Protein sequence: CASSLGGTVTLNTEAFF.

J is TRBJ2-7 and V is TRBV9, with TRBD2 as a possible D gene (5 bases). Germline values: CDR1 SGDLS, CDR2 YYNGEE. Trimming shortened V by 3 bases and J by 6 bases, and 19 bases separated the two germline ends. This CDR3 spans 15 amino acids. The CDR3 loop reads CASSEGGTRSSEQYF. CDR3 nucleotides: TGTGCCAGCAGCGAAGGAGGAACTAGAAGTAGCGAGCAGTACTTC. The variable domain in full, with the rest retrieved from reference TRBV9 and TRBJ2-7, is DSGVTQTPKHLITATGQRVTLRCSPRSGDLSVYWYQQSLDQGLQFLIQYYNGEERAKGNILERFSAQQFPDLHSELNLSSLELGDSALYFCASSEGGTRSSEQYFGPGTRLTVT.

The rearrangement joins TRBV24-1 to TRBJ2-1; no reliable D call. Trimming took 1 base from V and 4 from J, leaving 4 bases between them. Germline CDR1 reads KGHDR; CDR2 reads SFDVKD. This CDR3 has 13 amino acids. As DNA, the CDR3 is TGTGCCACCAGTGATTTTAGGTACAATGAGCAGTTCTTC. Encoded protein: CATSDFRYNEQFF.

This rearrangement joins TRBV15 to TRBJ2-7; 8 nucleotides line up with TRBD1. Germline CDR1 reads LNHNV; CDR2 reads YYDKDF (reference sequence). The CDR3 length is 14 residues. V shed 4 bases and J 1 base; nucleotides not matched to a gene: 3. In DNA, the CDR3 is TGTGCCACCAGCATTGACAGGGGTTCCTACGAGCAGTACTTC. It encodes CATSIDRGSYEQYF.